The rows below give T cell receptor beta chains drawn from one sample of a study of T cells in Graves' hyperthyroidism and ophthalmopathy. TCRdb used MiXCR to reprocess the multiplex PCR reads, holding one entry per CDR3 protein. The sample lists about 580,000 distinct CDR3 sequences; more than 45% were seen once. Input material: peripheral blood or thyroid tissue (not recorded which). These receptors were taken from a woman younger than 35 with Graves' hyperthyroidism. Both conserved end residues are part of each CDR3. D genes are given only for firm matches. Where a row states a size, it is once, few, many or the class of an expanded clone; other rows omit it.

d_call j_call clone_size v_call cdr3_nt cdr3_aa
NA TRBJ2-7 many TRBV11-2 TGTGCCAGCAGCTTAGATCTCGCCGGTCCGTACGAGCAGTACTTC CASSLDLAGPYEQYF
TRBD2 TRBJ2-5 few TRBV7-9 TGTGCCAGACTAGCGGGGCTGGATGTGGAGACCCAGTACTTC CARLAGLDVETQYF
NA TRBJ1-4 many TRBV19 TGTGCCAGTACCGGGACGCGGACGCGGGAAAAACTGTTTTTT CASTGTRTREKLFF
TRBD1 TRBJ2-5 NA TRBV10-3 TGTGCCACCACCGGGACAGGGGGGGAGACCCAGTACTTC CATTGTGGETQYF
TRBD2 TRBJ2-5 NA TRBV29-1 TGCAGCGTCCAGGGAGGGTCGACCCAGTACTTC CSVQGGSTQYF
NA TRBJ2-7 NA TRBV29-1 TGCAGCGCTGGGGCAGGAGACTACGAGCAGTACTTC CSAGAGDYEQYF
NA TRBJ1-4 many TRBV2 TGTGCCAGCAGTGAACGGGAGAATGAAAAACTGTTTTTT CASSERENEKLFF
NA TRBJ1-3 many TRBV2 TGTGCCAGCAGACCACAGTCCTCTGGAAACACCATATATTTT CASRPQSSGNTIYF
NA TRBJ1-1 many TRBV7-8 TGTGCCAGCAGCTTAGAGGAGTCGAACACTGAAGCTTTCTTT CASSLEESNTEAFF
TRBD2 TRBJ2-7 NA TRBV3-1 TGTGCCGGCAGCCCCGGGGGCGGGAGGGCCCCCGAGCAGTACTTC CAGSPGGGRAPEQYF